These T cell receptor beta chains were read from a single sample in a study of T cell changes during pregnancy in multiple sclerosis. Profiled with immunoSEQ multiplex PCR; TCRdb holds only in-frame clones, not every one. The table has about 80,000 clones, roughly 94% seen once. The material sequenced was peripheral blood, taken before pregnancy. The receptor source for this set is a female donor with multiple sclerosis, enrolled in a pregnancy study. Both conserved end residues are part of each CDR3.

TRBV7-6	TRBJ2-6	CASSLSVRGSGANVLTF
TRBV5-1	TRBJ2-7	CASSLAPGQSSYEQYF
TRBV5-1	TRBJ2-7	CASSLRVLAGGPVSDEQYF
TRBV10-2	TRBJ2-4	CASSEVPGNIQYF
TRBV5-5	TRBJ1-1	CASSFQGGNTEAFF
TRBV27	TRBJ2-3	CASSLFTGTSGPDTQYF
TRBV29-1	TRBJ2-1	CSVDGVGRGRNEQFF
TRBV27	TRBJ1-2	CASSPGGQSYGYTF
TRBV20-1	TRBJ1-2	CSARRVVYTF
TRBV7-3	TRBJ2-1	CASSFGALSYNEQFF
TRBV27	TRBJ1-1	CASSVLTGRTEAFF
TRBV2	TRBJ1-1	CASSEIRQSGTEAFF
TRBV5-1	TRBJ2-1	CASSLVPAEGKKGTYNEQFF
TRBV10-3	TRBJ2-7	CAARVETGTYEQYF
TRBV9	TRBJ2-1	CASSVGQGNNEQFF
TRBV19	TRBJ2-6	CASSVTGGGANVLTF
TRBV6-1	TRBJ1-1	CASSAGQALHTVEAFF
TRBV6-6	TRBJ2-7	CASSWGTSDYEQYF
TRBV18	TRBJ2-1	CASSPLQGAYNEQFF
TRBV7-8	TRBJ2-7	CASSLGGPKSSYEQYF
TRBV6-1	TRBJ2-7	CASSEFPGQGAYEQYF
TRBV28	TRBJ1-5	CASSLRLDSNQPQHF
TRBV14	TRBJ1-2	CASSQVRGGYTF
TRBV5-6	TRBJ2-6	CASTSWGRRGSGANVLTF
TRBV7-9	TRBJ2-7	CASSGGKGTRVAYEQYF
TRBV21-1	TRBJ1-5	CASSPAQESYSNQPQHF
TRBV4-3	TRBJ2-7	CASSQASGSGSGGYEQYF
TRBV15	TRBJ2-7	CATSRLAGGLPHEQYF